This T cell receptor (beta chain) is drawn from a study of blood T cell repertoires in COVID-19. At the level of the study: Acute and convalescent COVID-19 specimens originated in the United States, Italy and Spain. PBMCs, B-cell-depleted T cells, or T cells provided the cDNA or gDNA that made up the material.

The CDR3 sequence is 12 residues long. CDR1 and CDR2 from the germline V gene are SGHTA and FQGNSA. Trimming pared 5 bases from V and 6 bases from J, leaving 9 bases between. In the authors' workflow: From reference gene primer amplification, estimates of nucleated cell counts were derived. Assay: immunoSEQ multiplex PCR; the TCRdb copy retains only in-frame clones and omits some. V and J calls and clone size are those listed in that table; D and trimming were worked out from the DNA. This table has some 250,000 clones, approximately 82% appearing once. Material: peripheral blood. The clonotype was recovered from a man at least 80 years old with acute or convalescent COVID-19. The chain couples TRBV7-2 to TRBJ2-3, with D perhaps TRBD2 (5 bases). CDR3: CASSLTRDTQYF. In DNA, the CDR3 is TGTGCCAGCAGCCTAACTAGGGATACGCAGTATTTT. Complete variable domain (other parts from reference TRBV7-2 and TRBJ2-3): GAGVSQSPSNKVTEKGKDVELRCDPISGHTALYWYRQSLGQGLEFLIYFQGNSAPDKSGLPSDRFSAERTGGSVSTLTIQRTQQEDSAVYLCASSLTRDTQYFGPGTRLTVL.